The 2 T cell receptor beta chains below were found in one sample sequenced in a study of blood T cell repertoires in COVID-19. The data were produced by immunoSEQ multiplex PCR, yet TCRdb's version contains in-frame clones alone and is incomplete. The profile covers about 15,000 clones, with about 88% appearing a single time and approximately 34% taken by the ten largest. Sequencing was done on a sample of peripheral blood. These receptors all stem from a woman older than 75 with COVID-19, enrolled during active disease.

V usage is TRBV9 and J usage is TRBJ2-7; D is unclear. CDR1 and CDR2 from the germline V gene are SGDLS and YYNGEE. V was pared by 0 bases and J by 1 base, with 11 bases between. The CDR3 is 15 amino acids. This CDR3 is CASSVGGPGSYEQYF. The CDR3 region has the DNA TGTGCCAGCAGCGTAGGAGGTCCCGGATCCTACGAGCAGTACTTC. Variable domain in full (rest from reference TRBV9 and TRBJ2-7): DSGVTQTPKHLITATGQRVTLRCSPRSGDLSVYWYQQSLDQGLQFLIQYYNGEERAKGNILERFSAQQFPDLHSELNLSSLELGDSALYFCASSVGGPGSYEQYFGPGTRLTVT.

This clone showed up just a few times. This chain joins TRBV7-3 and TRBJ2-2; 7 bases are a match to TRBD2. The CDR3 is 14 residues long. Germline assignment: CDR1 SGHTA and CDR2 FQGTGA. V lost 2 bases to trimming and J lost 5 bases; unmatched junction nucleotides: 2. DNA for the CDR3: TGTGCCAGCAGCTTACGGCGGGAGACCGGGGAGCTGTTTTTT. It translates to CASSLRRETGELFF.